This T cell receptor beta chain was recorded in a study of T cells in Graves' hyperthyroidism and ophthalmopathy. The overall study: At initial diagnosis, before any treatment had begun, peripheral blood was obtained. Study observations and caveats: Most clonotypes expanded in thyroid above 0.001 were likewise present in blood.

There are many counts of this clonotype. As yet, its antigen is unknown. TCR beta CDR3 region amplification was performed from RNA transcripts. First-round RT-PCR of the TCR CDR3 relied on the HTBI primer set. TCRdb ran MiXCR on the multiplex PCR reads and lists one entry per CDR3 protein. Here the sample spans around 200,000 distinct CDR3 sequences, 15% to 20% being singletons. Trimming removed 6 bases from V and 0 bases from J, with 15 bases in between. The CDR3 covers 15 residues. CDR1 is DFQATT, CDR2 SNEGSKA, per germline (reference sequence). PBMCs were sourced from roughly 9.3 ml fresh peripheral blood.

This sequence originates from a woman aged 45-59 years with Graves' hyperthyroidism. The rearrangement joins TRBV20-1 to TRBJ1-5, with D hard to call. The sequenced sample consisted of blood. The CDR3 DNA reads as TGCAGTGCAAGGCCCGTGGGGTATAGCAATCAGCCCCAGCATTTT. Translated: CSARPVGYSNQPQHF.